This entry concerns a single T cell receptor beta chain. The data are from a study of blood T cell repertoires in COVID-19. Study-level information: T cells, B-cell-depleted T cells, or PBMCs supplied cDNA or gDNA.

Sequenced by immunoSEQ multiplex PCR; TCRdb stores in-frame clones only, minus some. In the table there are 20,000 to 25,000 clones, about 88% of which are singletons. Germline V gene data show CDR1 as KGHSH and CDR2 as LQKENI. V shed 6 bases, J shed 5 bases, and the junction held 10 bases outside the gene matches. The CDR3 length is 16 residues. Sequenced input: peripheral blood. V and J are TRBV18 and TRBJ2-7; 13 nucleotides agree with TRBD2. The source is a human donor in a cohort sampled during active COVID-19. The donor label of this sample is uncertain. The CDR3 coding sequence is TGTGCCAGCTCTCTCGGGACTAGCGGGGCTACAGACGAGCAGTACTTC. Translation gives CASSLGTSGATDEQYF.